One sample yielded the 2 T cell receptor beta chains listed below, sequenced in a study of T-cell memory formation after mild COVID-19. TCRdb fed the 5' RACE reads into MiXCR, producing one record per CDR3 protein. The sample includes almost 35,000 distinct CDR3 sequences, roughly 7.5% seen only once; the top ten take over 25%. The sample comprised PBMCs or a T cell subset sorted from them (not recorded which). The receptors come from a man aged 18-30 years who had mild COVID-19 (a few samples of this study predate the infection). Cell type and time point are not known.

This clonotype was found many times. This chain joins TRBV6-4 and TRBJ2-3; D is perhaps TRBD2 (6 bases). Trimming stripped 2 bases from V and 1 base from J, with 7 bases between. Germline V gives CDR1 MRHNA, CDR2 SNTAGT. The CDR3 has 14 amino acids. The CDR3 loop is CASSDGEGTDTQYF. The CDR3 nucleotides are TGTGCCAGCAGTGACGGGGAGGGCACAGATACGCAGTATTTT.

This clonotype has a count of ten or more. The rearrangement uses TRBV25-1 and TRBJ2-2, with D perhaps matching TRBD2 (6 bases). The CDR3 runs 14 residues. V was trimmed by 5 bases and J by 3 bases, leaving 10 bases between them. The germline V gene encodes CDR1 MGHDK and CDR2 SYGVNS. The CDR3 nucleotides read TGTGCCAGCAGTCCGGGGGAGGACACCGGGGAGCTGTTTTTT. This sequence encodes CASSPGEDTGELFF.